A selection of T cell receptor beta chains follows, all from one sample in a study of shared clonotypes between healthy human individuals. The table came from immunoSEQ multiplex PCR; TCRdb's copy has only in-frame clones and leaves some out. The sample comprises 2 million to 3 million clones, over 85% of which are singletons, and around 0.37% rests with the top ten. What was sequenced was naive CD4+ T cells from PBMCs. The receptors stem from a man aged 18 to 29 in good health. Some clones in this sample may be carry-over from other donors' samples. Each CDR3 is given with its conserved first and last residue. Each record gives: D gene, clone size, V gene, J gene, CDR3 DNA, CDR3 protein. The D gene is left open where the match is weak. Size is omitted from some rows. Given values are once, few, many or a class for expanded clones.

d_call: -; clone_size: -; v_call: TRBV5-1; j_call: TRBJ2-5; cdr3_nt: TGCGCCAGCAGCTCGCCTTCAGAGACCCAGTACTTC; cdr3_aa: CASSSPSETQYF
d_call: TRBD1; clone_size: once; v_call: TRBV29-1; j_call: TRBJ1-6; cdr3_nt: TGCAGCGTTATGGCGGACAGGGATAATTCACCCCTCCACTTT; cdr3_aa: CSVMADRDNSPLHF
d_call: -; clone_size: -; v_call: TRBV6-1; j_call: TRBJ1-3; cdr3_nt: TGTGCCAGCAGTAGCCCCTCTGGAAACACCATATATTTT; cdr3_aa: CASSSPSGNTIYF
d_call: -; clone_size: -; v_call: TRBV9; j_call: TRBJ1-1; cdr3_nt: TGTGCCAGCAGCGTGAGTGCGAACACTGAAGCTTTCTTT; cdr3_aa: CASSVSANTEAFF
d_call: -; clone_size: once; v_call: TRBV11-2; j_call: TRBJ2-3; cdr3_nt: TGTGCCAGCAGCTTAGATTCAGATACGCAGTATTTT; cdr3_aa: CASSLDSDTQYF
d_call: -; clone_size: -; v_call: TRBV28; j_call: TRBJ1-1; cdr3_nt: TGTGCCAGCAGCTTCCGGGGGAACACTGAAGCTTTCTTT; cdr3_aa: CASSFRGNTEAFF
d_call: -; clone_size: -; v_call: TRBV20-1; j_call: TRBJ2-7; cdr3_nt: TGCAGTGCTTCCAGTCCCTACGAGCAGTACTTC; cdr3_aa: CSASSPYEQYF
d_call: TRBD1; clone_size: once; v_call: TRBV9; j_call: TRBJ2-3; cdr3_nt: TGTGCCAGCAGCGTAGTCCCTCAGGGGGCCCTGCGGGGTACGCAGTATTTT; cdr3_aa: CASSVVPQGALRGTQYF
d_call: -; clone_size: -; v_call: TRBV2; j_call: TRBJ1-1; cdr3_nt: TGTGCCAGCAGCACCACGGGTGGAGGGTTTAACACTGAAGCTTTCTTT; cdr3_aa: CASSTTGGGFNTEAFF
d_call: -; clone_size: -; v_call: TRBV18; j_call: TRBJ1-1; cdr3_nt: TGTGCCAGCTCACTGGTGGGGGCTGACACTGAAGCTTTCTTT; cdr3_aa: CASSLVGADTEAFF
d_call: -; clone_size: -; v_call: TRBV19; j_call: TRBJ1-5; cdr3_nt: TGTGCCAGTGAAGGACGGGGGCGCGGGGGTCAGCCCCAGCATTTT; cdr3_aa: CASEGRGRGGQPQHF
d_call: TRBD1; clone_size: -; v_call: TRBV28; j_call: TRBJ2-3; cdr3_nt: TGTGCCAGCAGTTTACCCCCCGGGGCCCCAGGGGGAAGCACAGATACGCAGTATTTT; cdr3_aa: CASSLPPGAPGGSTDTQYF
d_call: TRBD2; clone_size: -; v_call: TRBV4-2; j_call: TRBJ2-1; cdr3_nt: TGTGCCAGCAGCCAAGTTTTCGGGACTAGCGCCAATGAGCAGTTCTTC; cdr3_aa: CASSQVFGTSANEQFF
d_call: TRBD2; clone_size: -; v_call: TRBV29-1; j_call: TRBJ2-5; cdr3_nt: TGCAGCGTTGAAGATGAACTAGCGGGAGGAGAGACCCAGTACTTC; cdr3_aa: CSVEDELAGGETQYF
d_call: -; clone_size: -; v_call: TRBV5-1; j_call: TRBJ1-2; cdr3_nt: TGCGCCAGCAAGTCGGGACCTGAAGGCTACACCTTC; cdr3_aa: CASKSGPEGYTF
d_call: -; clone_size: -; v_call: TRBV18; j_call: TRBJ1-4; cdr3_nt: TGTGCCAGCTTTTCCAGCCGGGGTAATGAAAAACTGTTTTTT; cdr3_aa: CASFSSRGNEKLFF
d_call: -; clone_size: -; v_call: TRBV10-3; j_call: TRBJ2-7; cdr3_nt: TGTGCCATCAGTGCCGTACAGTACGAGCAGTACTTC; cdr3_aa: CAISAVQYEQYF
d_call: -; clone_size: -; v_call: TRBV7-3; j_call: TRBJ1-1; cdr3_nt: TGTGCCAGCAGCTTAGAGCGGGCCTTCGGGGAAGCTTTCTTT; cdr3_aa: CASSLERAFGEAFF
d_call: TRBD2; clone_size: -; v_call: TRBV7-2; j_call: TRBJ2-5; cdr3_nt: TGTGCCAGCAGCTTGAAAGCGGGAGGTTTGGAGACCCAGTACTTC; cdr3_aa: CASSLKAGGLETQYF
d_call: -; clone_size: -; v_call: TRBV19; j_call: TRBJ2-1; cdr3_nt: TGTGCCAGTAGCTTACCCTGGCAGGGTAGTGAGCAGTTCTTC; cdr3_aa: CASSLPWQGSEQFF
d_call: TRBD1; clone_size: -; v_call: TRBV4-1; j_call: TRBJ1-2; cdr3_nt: TGCGCCAGCAGTTTCCGGGACAGGGGTAACTATGGCTACACCTTC; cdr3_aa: CASSFRDRGNYGYTF
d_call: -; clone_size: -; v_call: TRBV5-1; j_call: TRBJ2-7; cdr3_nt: TGCGCCAGCAGCTTGGAGCCGGGCTACGAGCAGTACTTC; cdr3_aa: CASSLEPGYEQYF
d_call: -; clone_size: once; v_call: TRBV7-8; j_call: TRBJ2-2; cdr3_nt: TGTGCCAGCAGCTTAGTCGGCAGGGTCGGTGCCGGGGAGCTGTTTTTT; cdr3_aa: CASSLVGRVGAGELFF
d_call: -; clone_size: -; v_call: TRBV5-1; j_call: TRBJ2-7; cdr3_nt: TGCGCCAGCAGCTTGTCGGGGGACAGCGAGCAGTACTTC; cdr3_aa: CASSLSGDSEQYF
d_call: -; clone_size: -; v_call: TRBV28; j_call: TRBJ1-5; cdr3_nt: TGTGCCAGCAGTTCAAACGGCGGGGGCGATGCTCAGCCCCAGCATTTT; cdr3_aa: CASSSNGGGDAQPQHF
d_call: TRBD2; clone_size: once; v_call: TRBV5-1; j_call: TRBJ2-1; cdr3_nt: TGCGCCAGCAGCTTGGGCGGGAGTGTGTACAATGAGCAGTTCTTC; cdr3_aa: CASSLGGSVYNEQFF
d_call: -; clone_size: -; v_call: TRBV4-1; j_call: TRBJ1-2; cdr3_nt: TGCGCCAGCAGCCAAGATTTGCAGGGCCGTTTAGGGGGCTACACCTTC; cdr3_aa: CASSQDLQGRLGGYTF
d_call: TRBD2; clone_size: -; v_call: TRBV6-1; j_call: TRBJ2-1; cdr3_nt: TGTGCCAGCAGTGTGGGGCCCCAGGCGGGAGACAATGAGCAGTTCTTC; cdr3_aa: CASSVGPQAGDNEQFF
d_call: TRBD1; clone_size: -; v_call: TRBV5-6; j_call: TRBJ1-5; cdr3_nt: TGTGCCAGCAGCTTGTGGAGGGGGCAGGTGGATCAGCCCCAGCATTTT; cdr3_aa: CASSLWRGQVDQPQHF
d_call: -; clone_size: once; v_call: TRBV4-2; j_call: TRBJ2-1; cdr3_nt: TGTGCCAGCAGCCAAGGGGGTAGCGCAAGCTCCTACAATGAGCAGTTCTTC; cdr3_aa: CASSQGGSASSYNEQFF
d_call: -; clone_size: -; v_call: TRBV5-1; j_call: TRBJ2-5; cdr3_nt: TGCGCCAGCAGCTTGGCACTCCCGTACCAAGAGACCCAGTACTTC; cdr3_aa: CASSLALPYQETQYF
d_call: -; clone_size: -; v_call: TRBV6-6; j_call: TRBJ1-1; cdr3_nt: TGTGCCAGCAGTTTCGGGGGCACGAACACTGAAGCTTTCTTT; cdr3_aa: CASSFGGTNTEAFF